These 18 T cell receptor beta chains were all obtained from the same sample, sequenced in a study of identical twins. A single record per CDR3 protein comes from TCRdb applying MiXCR to the 5' RACE reads. This sample has about 470,000 distinct CDR3 sequences, with roughly a quarter found just once. These data also featured in a second study, about T cells expressing NK-cell markers.

Sequencing was performed on CD4+ T cells sorted from blood. All receptors derive from a woman younger than 30 in good health.

This sequence joins TRBV12-3 or TRBV12-4 and TRBJ1-1; D remains unclear. The CDR3 covers 12 residues. With 8 bases removed from V and 6 bases from J, the gap between germline ends came to 13 bases. CDR3 loop: CASETDGAEAFF. CDR3 DNA sequence: TGTGCCAGCGAGACGGACGGCGCTGAAGCTTTCTTT.

This clonotype was found a few times. The rearrangement joins TRBV7-6 to TRBJ2-5, with D perhaps matching TRBD2 (5 bases). Trimming stripped 0 bases from V and 5 bases from J, with 13 bases between. This CDR3 has 15 residues. CDR1 and CDR2 (germline): SGHVS, FNYEAQ. This CDR3 is CASSLASAGYETQYF. The DNA for the CDR3 is TGTGCCAGCAGCTTAGCTAGCGCTGGGTATGAGACCCAGTACTTC.

This clonotype appeared a few times. The CDR3 DNA sequence: TGTGCTACGGGGACTAGCGTGACCCAGTACTTC. This translates into CATGTSVTQYF. This chain links TRBV30 with TRBJ2-5, with TRBD2 matching over 10 bases. Germline V gene data show CDR1 as GTSNPN and CDR2 as SVGIG (reference sequence). The CDR3 extends over 11 amino acids.

The DNA of the CDR3 is TGTGCCAGCAGTTGGAGTCAGGGTTACACTGAAGCTTTCTTT. Translated: CASSWSQGYTEAFF. V is TRBV12-3 or TRBV12-4 and J is TRBJ1-1; TRBD1 might be the D (5 bases). This CDR3 comprises 14 residues. Between the trimmed V and J ends, which lost 4 bases and 3 bases, there was a span of 12 bases.

J is TRBJ2-5 and V is TRBV5-6, with 9 nucleotides matching TRBD2. Germline CDR1 is SGHDT and CDR2 is YYEEEE. After removal of 0 bases from V and 3 bases from J, the junction contained 3 bases not matched to a gene. The CDR3 runs 15 residues. The CDR3 loop reads CASSLVVAGEETQYF. The DNA of the CDR3 is TGTGCCAGCAGCTTGGTGGTAGCGGGAGAAGAGACCCAGTACTTC.

V and J are TRBV5-1 and TRBJ1-1, with 8 bases fitting TRBD1. The CDR3 runs 14 residues. V trimming: 4 bases; J trimming: 4 bases; junction bases outside the gene matches: 6. Germline V gives CDR1 SGHRS, CDR2 YFSETQ. The CDR3 region is CASSRDRQGTEAFF. The CDR3 DNA follows: TGCGCCAGCAGCAGGGACAGGCAAGGCACTGAAGCTTTCTTT.

The chain couples TRBV12-3 or TRBV12-4 to TRBJ2-6; D is perhaps TRBD1 (5 bases). Trimming removed 2 bases from V and 3 bases from J, with 14 bases in between. The CDR3 totals 17 residues. CDR3 nucleotide sequence: TGTGCCAGCAGTTTAAATGTAGGGGCGAGTGGGGCCAACGTCCTGACTTTC. Its protein is CASSLNVGASGANVLTF.

The chain recombines TRBV12-3 or TRBV12-4 with TRBJ1-2; maybe TRBD1 (6 bases). Trimming removed 7 bases from V and 8 bases from J, with 20 bases in between. The CDR3 contains 14 residues. The CDR3 bases are TGTGCCAGCACCGCTAGGAGCAGGCAGGGGGGCTACACCTTC. Residues: CASTARSRQGGYTF.

The CDR3: CATSRPYNNEQFF. CDR3 bases: TGTGCCACCAGCAGGCCCTATAACAATGAGCAGTTCTTC. J is TRBJ2-1 and V is TRBV15; no firm D call. CDR3 length equals 13 residues. Germline V CDR1 and CDR2: LNHNV, YYDKDF (reference sequence). Trimming took off 3 bases at V and 5 bases at J, with 8 bases between the two ends.

This clonotype was observed a handful of times. The CDR3 DNA follows: TGTGCCAGCAACCCTAGCGGGTCGCTCTCCTACGAGCAGTACTTC. As protein: CASNPSGSLSYEQYF. J is TRBJ2-7 and V is TRBV6-1; 8 nucleotides line up with TRBD2. Germline V gene data show CDR1 as MNHNS and CDR2 as SASEGT. V lost 7 bases, J lost 0 bases, and 8 bases stayed unmatched. The CDR3 length is 15 residues.

The gene calls are TRBV9 and TRBJ1-6, with D perhaps TRBD1 (6 bases). Germline V gene sequence: CDR1 SGDLS, CDR2 YYNGEE. Trimming shortened V by 3 bases and J by 9 bases, and 19 bases separated the two germline ends. The CDR3 loop spans 16 amino acids. The CDR3 region is CASSADSPRVGSPLHF. As DNA, the CDR3 is TGTGCCAGCAGCGCGGACAGTCCACGAGTTGGTTCACCCCTCCACTTT. The full variable domain, completed using reference TRBV9 and TRBJ1-6, is DSGVTQTPKHLITATGQRVTLRCSPRSGDLSVYWYQQSLDQGLQFLIQYYNGEERAKGNILERFSAQQFPDLHSELNLSSLELGDSALYFCASSADSPRVGSPLHFGNGTRLTVT.

The gene calls are TRBV2 and TRBJ2-1; D is unclear. V was cut by 6 bases and J by 0 bases, with 9 bases left in between. CDR3 length: 14 amino acids. CDR1 and CDR2 from the germline V gene are SNHLY and FYNNEI. CDR3 sequence reads: CASSAQSSYNEQFF. As DNA, the CDR3 is TGTGCCAGCAGCGCTCAGAGCTCCTACAATGAGCAGTTCTTC.

This clonotype was observed many times. The rearrangement links TRBV5-1 to TRBJ2-3; 9 bases align to TRBD2. The CDR3 sequence is 15 residues long. V lost 5 bases, J lost 4 bases, and 8 bases stayed unmatched. CDR1 is SGHRS and CDR2 is YFSETQ in the germline V gene. The CDR3 loop reads CASRPHSGRSDTQYF. CDR3 DNA sequence: TGCGCCAGCAGGCCCCATAGCGGGAGATCAGATACGCAGTATTTT.

The chain couples TRBV10-3 to TRBJ2-1; D might be TRBD1 or TRBD2, each matching 5 bases. Trimming cost V 4 bases and J 6 bases, with 10 bases left between them. CDR1 and CDR2 (germline): ENHRY, SYGVKD. This CDR3 contains 13 residues. CDR3 sequence reads: CAISGPRGNEQFF. Here the CDR3 DNA reads TGTGCCATCAGTGGGCCGAGGGGCAATGAGCAGTTCTTC.

The V gene is TRBV3-1, the J gene TRBJ1-2, with D uncertain. Per germline, CDR1 LGHDT and CDR2 YNNKEL (reference sequence). Trimming took 1 base from V and 8 from J, leaving 8 bases between them. This CDR3 is 12 amino acids long. CDR3 loop: CASSQGDSGYTF. CDR3 sequence (DNA): TGTGCCAGCAGCCAAGGGGATTCAGGCTACACCTTC.

V is TRBV7-9 and J is TRBJ1-1, with unresolved D. From germline, CDR1 is SEHNR and CDR2 FQNEAQ (reference sequence). The length of the CDR3 is 14 residues. V lost 7 bases and J 1 base, leaving 13 bases between the germline ends. CDR3 nucleotides: TGTGCCAGCACCTTTAGCTCAGAGAACACTGAAGCTTTCTTT. Translated: CASTFSSENTEAFF.

This chain uses TRBV5-1 with TRBJ2-7; 13 positions match TRBD2. Trimming removed 4 bases from V and 5 bases from J; junction bases left unmatched: 9. Germline CDR1 SGHRS, CDR2 YFSETQ. The CDR3 loop spans 16 amino acids. The CDR3 bases are TGCGCCAGCAGCCCTCCCGGACTAGCGGGAGCAAACGAGCAGTACTTC. The encoded protein is CASSPPGLAGANEQYF.

Written as DNA, the CDR3 is TGCAGCGTTCGGGCAGGGGGCCATGGGACTGAAGCTTTCTTT. This encodes CSVRAGGHGTEAFF. The chain uses TRBV29-1 and TRBJ1-1; TRBD1 agrees at 8 bases. Germline V CDR1 and CDR2: SQVTM, ANQGSEA. The junction had 10 bases not matched to a gene; V was cut back by 5 bases and J by 5 bases. The CDR3 has 14 residues.